The TCR beta chain described here comes from a study of blood T cell repertoires in COVID-19. For the study at large: Both acute and convalescent COVID-19 samples were obtained from the United States, Italy and Spain. Sources were T cells, B-cell-depleted T cells, or PBMCs; the material itself was cDNA or gDNA.

Authors' analysis steps: It was from reference gene primer amplification that nucleated cell counts were estimated. The table came from immunoSEQ multiplex PCR; TCRdb's copy has only in-frame clones and leaves some out. V and J calls and clone size are copied from that table; D and trimming were computed from the DNA. Among over 95,000 clones listed, roughly 81% were seen once. The CDR3 runs to 19 residues. Germline trimming cut 5 bases from V and 0 bases from J; bases unmatched to any gene: 12. CDR1 and CDR2 from the germline V gene are MGHRA and YSYEKL. The sample comprised peripheral blood. The rearrangement joins TRBV4-1 to TRBJ2-1; TRBD2 aligns across 11 bases. The clonotype comes from a man aged 35 to 55 with acute or convalescent COVID-19. CDR3 bases: TGCGCCAGCAGCAGATCCCCTAGCGGGGGGCTCCACTCCTACAATGAGCAGTTCTTC. It is translated as CASSRSPSGGLHSYNEQFF.